What follows describes a single T cell receptor (beta chain). There is no known antigen for this receptor. Base qualities are missing; no much larger clone stands one base away. The immunoSEQ Assay, a bias-controlled multiplex PCR, was used to amplify TCRbeta CDR3 regions from genomic DNA. The authors' analysis ran thus. Within the assay, amplification of reference gene primers was used to estimate how many nucleated cells each sample contained. Sequence reads were collapsed and filtered to measure the absolute abundance of every unique TCRbeta CDR3 rearrangement. For each sample, productive Simpson clonality was calculated as the square root of Simpson's diversity index over productive rearrangements. In its TCRdb copy, this immuneACCESS table keeps in-frame sequences only and misses some clones. Where compared with another copy, unresolved V genes explain less than half of these, and the others have no known cause. From that table come the V and J calls and clone size; the DNA was used to work out D and trimming. The sample records around 250,000 clones, approximately 90% of which are singletons. The ten largest make up 2.5% to 3% of the sample.

The data belong to a study of blood T cell repertoires in COVID-19 (dated by TCRdb to 2020 to 2022). For the wider study: Samples covering the acute and convalescent phases of COVID-19 were provided by collaborators in the United States, Italy and Spain. The prospective study material was composed of cDNA or gDNA derived from T cells, B-cell-depleted T cells, or PBMCs. Subjects who had been exposed to COVID-19, were actively infected with it, or had recovered from it provided the deeply sampled blood TCRbeta repertoires that made up the dataset. The repertoires were released in a freely available public database meant as a resource for research on the immune response to SARS-CoV-2. The samples were drawn from the first 160 participants of the ongoing ImmuneRACE study and from 1,200 or so subjects provided by 6 global collaborators. Sample metadata almost always included a de-identified subject ID, COVID-19 status, age in years and sex. Where available, HLA class I and class II types were taken from metadata supplied by the sample provider and were not determined by assay-based typing. The research as a whole found: How much clinical and demographic metadata was included differed by source and by participant, and the metadata was provided uncurated.

Its CDR3 holds 13 amino acids, cysteine through phenylalanine. Left in the record is the CDR3 DNA by itself, 39 bases read in frame from the first base. The germline V gene yields SGHTA for CDR1 and FQGNSA for CDR2. Between the V and J ends, shortened by 2 bases and 5 bases respectively, the junction contains 7 bases. Participants in the prospective study were enrolled through a virtual design, were aged roughly 18 to 90 years, and lived in roughly 24 United States geographic areas. In the prospective study, cohorts were assigned on the basis of participant-reported clinical history obtained from a screening survey and a study questionnaire. A participant counted as exposed if, within 2 weeks of entering the study, that participant had been in contact with someone who had a PCR-confirmed or clinician-diagnosed COVID-19 case. Each participant in the prospective study had whole blood, serum and a nasopharyngeal or oropharyngeal swab collected by mobile phlebotomists. Participants in the prospective study had the option to provide additional blood draws and questionnaires over an approximately 2-month period. Blood samples from the prospective study were shipped frozen or at room temperature prior to DNA extraction.

This clonotype was sampled from a man aged 40-50 years who had been exposed to COVID-19. Recombination joined TRBV7-2 with TRBJ2-1; the D gene lacks a confident call. Sequenced sample: PBMCs or T cells enriched from blood (not recorded which). Here is the DNA: TGTGCCAGCAGCTTATTGCGGCACAATGAGCAGTTCTTC. It codes for CASSLLRHNEQFF.